The entry that follows covers one T cell receptor beta chain sequence. Its antigen is not yet known. No base quality values were provided; no much bigger clone lies one nucleotide off. The data belong to a study of blood T cell repertoires in COVID-19 (TCRdb year 2020). For the wider study: Collaborator samples came from the United States, Italy and Spain and covered acute and convalescent phases of COVID-19. The material from the prospective study consisted of cDNA or gDNA derived from T cells, B-cell-depleted T cells, or PBMCs. Subjects who had been exposed to COVID-19, were actively infected with it, or had recovered from it provided the deeply sampled blood TCRbeta repertoires that made up the dataset. A freely available public database, intended as a resource for researchers studying the immune response to SARS-CoV-2, is where the repertoires were released. Samples came from the ongoing ImmuneRACE study (first 160 participants) plus 1,254 subjects from 6 global collaborators. A de-identified subject ID, COVID-19 status, age in years and sex were almost always included in the sample metadata. Where HLA class I and class II types were available, the types were taken from metadata supplied by the sample provider, not from assay-based typing.

TCRbeta CDR3 regions were amplified from genomic DNA by means of the immunoSEQ Assay, a bias-controlled multiplex PCR. On the authors' methods: Nucleated cell counts per sample were estimated from amplification of reference gene primers within the assay. Sequence reads were collapsed and filtered to measure the absolute abundance of every unique TCRbeta CDR3 rearrangement. Productive Simpson clonality was computed per sample as the square root of Simpson's diversity index over productive rearrangements. TCRdb stores this immuneACCESS table with in-frame sequences only. Part of the clones is absent; in the studies checked, under half of the shortfall reflects unresolved V genes, and no reason is known for the rest. The V and J calls and clone size were taken over from that table, and D and trimming were inferred from the DNA. This sample gives 300,000 to 350,000 clones in total; roughly 89% of them show up just once. The ten largest make up approximately 4.3% of the sample.

Beyond this particular receptor, the publication reports: The quantity of clinical and demographic metadata differed by source and by participant and was supplied without curation.

In the prospective study, participants were roughly 18 to 95 years old, resided in approximately 22 geographic areas of the United States, and were enrolled through a virtual design. Cohort assignment in the prospective study relied on participant-reported clinical history from a screening survey and a study questionnaire. Each participant in the prospective study had whole blood, serum and a nasopharyngeal or oropharyngeal swab collected by mobile phlebotomists. Over a roughly two-month period, participants in the prospective study had the option of providing additional blood draws and questionnaires. Prospective study blood samples were shipped either frozen or at room temperature before DNA extraction. The CDR3 covers 16 residues, taking in both the cysteine and the phenylalanine. Only CDR3 DNA remains: 48 bases, in frame from the first base.

The chain employs TRBV21-1 and TRBJ2-2; TRBD1 is taken as the D call from the table, unchecked against the DNA. TRBV21-1 is marked as a pseudogene. The source is a woman aged 18-35 years with acute COVID-19. Source material: PBMCs or T cells enriched from blood (not recorded which). CDR3 sequence: CASSTPGQPNTGELFF. The nucleotide sequence is TGTGCCAGCAGCACTCCGGGACAGCCCAACACCGGGGAGCTGTTTTTT.